This record concerns one T cell receptor (beta chain) sequence. Trimming removed 5 bases at V and 4 bases at J, with 11 bases between. Germline CDR1 is SEHNR and CDR2 is FQNEAQ (reference sequence). The CDR3 is 13 residues long. TCRdb keeps only in-frame clones here, not all; method: immunoSEQ multiplex PCR. The top ten hold under 0.3% of the sample, which has under 90,000 clones, roughly 93% seen once. This sample stems from a study of technical replicates of blood from a few donors. This clonotype originated in a human donor in good health. The V and J genes are TRBV7-9 and TRBJ1-1, with D perhaps matching TRBD1 (5 bases). The sample taken for sequencing was T cells isolated from PBMCs. The CDR3, as DNA: TGTGCCAGCAGCGGAGGGACGAGCACTGAAGCTTTCTTT. This gives the protein CASSGGTSTEAFF.